The 23 T cell receptor beta chains in this list originate from one sample, sequenced in a study of T-cell reconstitution after alpha-beta-depleted transplantation in children. A library of TCRbeta sequences, prepared with unique molecular identifiers, was generated. TCRdb fed the PCR reads into MiXCR, producing one record per CDR3 protein. Counted here are over 150,000 distinct CDR3 sequences, 5% to 7.5% occurring once; the ten biggest clones make up just over 4.5%. The sample was PBMCs, taken before TCRalphabeta/CD19-depleted stem cell transplant. Every receptor here comes from a girl younger than two with combined immunodeficiency, due to receive a stem cell transplant.

In its sample, this clonotype was seen many times. The V and J genes are TRBV12-3 or TRBV12-4 and TRBJ2-5; D is unresolved. The ends were cut back, 2 bases at V and 0 bases at J, with 4 bases in the middle. The CDR3 is 13 amino acids. This CDR3 reads CASSLWDQETQYF. In DNA form, the CDR3 reads TGTGCCAGCAGTTTATGGGACCAAGAGACCCAGTACTTC.

This clonotype came up many times. The chain joins TRBV7-9 to TRBJ2-5; no firm D call. Germline V gene sequence: CDR1 SEHNR, CDR2 FQNEAQ (reference sequence). The length of the CDR3 is 13 residues. V was trimmed by 0 bases and J by 4 bases, leaving 6 bases between them. The CDR3 sequence is CASSLAGIETQYF. CDR3 coding DNA: TGTGCCAGCAGCTTAGCGGGGATAGAGACCCAGTACTTC.

In this sample, this clonotype turned up many times. V is TRBV4-2 and J is TRBJ2-2; 8 nucleotides agree with TRBD1. This CDR3 contains 12 residues. The germline V gene has CDR1 LGHNA and CDR2 YNFKEQ. The J segment lost 4 bases and the V segment lost 10 bases, leaving 2 bases of the junction unmatched. CDR3 sequence reads: CAIGQGTGELFF. In DNA, the CDR3 is TGTGCCATCGGACAGGGCACCGGGGAGCTGTTTTTT.

This clonotype was observed at least ten times. V usage is TRBV7-2 and J usage is TRBJ2-1, with D tentatively TRBD1 (5 bases). Germline V gives CDR1 SGHTA, CDR2 FQGNSA. This CDR3 has 18 amino acids. V lost 5 bases and J lost 0, with 20 bases in between. DNA of the CDR3: TGTGCCAGCAGCCAGGCGACGGGTCAGGGTCGCTCCTACAATGAGCAGTTCTTC. As protein: CASSQATGQGRSYNEQFF.

This clonotype has ten or more counts. V usage is TRBV28 and J usage is TRBJ2-5; TRBD2 might be the D (6 bases). This CDR3 is 13 amino acids long. V was pared by 3 bases and J by 2 bases, with 7 bases between. CDR1 and CDR2 from the germline V gene are MDHEN and SYDVKM. The CDR3: CASSFSGQETQYF. CDR3 nucleotides: TGTGCCAGCAGTTTTAGCGGACAAGAGACCCAGTACTTC.

This clonotype was detected ten times or more. The rearrangement joins TRBV11-2 to TRBJ2-2; D call uncertain. The CDR3 totals 15 residues. Deletions cut 0 bases from V and 1 base from J, with 6 bases between. Germline V gene data show CDR1 as SGHAT and CDR2 as FQNNGV. In nucleotides, the CDR3 is TGTGCCAGCAGCTTAGATCGGTTGAACACCGGGGAGCTGTTTTTT. This translates into CASSLDRLNTGELFF.

The sample holds many counts of this clonotype. The CDR3 loop is CASSLLSPGQGDPLAKNIQYF. The CDR3 coding sequence is TGTGCCAGCAGCTTATTATCACCGGGACAGGGGGATCCTTTAGCCAAAAACATTCAGTACTTC. The J gene is TRBJ2-4, the V gene TRBV11-2; 11 nucleotides agree with TRBD1. With V trimmed by 2 bases and J by 0 bases, 15 bases remained unmatched. This CDR3 has 21 amino acids. Per the germline V gene, CDR1 is SGHAT and CDR2 is FQNNGV.

This clonotype showed up many times. The chain is built from TRBV28 and TRBJ2-7; possible D gene TRBD2, 6 bases. Trimming took off 3 bases at V and 0 bases at J, with 18 bases between the two ends. This CDR3 is 17 amino acids long. Germline V gene lookup returns CDR1 MDHEN and CDR2 SYDVKM. The CDR3 here is CASSFIPRLGSSYEQYF. DNA for the CDR3: TGTGCCAGCAGTTTTATCCCCCGACTAGGTAGCTCCTACGAGCAGTACTTC.

Ten or more counts support this clonotype. The chain combines TRBV20-1 with TRBJ1-1, with TRBD1 as a possible D gene (5 bases). This CDR3 is built from 14 residues. The germline V gene encodes CDR1 DFQATT and CDR2 SNEGSKA (reference sequence). Trimming shortened V by 7 bases and J by 0 bases, and 15 bases separated the two germline ends. The CDR3 DNA reads as TGCAGTGTCTACGACAGAGGCTTGAACACTGAAGCTTTCTTT. Amino acids: CSVYDRGLNTEAFF.

This clonotype was seen repeatedly, ten times or more. This chain joins TRBV6-2 or TRBV6-3 and TRBJ2-1; 10 bases agree with TRBD2. Germline V gene data show CDR1 as MNHEY and CDR2 as SVGEGT. J gave up 8 bases and V 2 bases, and 6 bases lay outside the gene matches. The CDR3 extends over 15 amino acids. The CDR3 sequence: CASSYRAGGRDEQFF. The DNA for the CDR3 is TGTGCCAGCAGTTACAGAGCGGGGGGGCGCGATGAGCAGTTCTTC.

This clonotype was observed many times. The V gene is TRBV27, the J gene TRBJ2-6, with D hard to call. The CDR3 totals 13 residues. From germline, CDR1 is MNHEY and CDR2 SMNVEV (reference sequence). With 8 bases removed from V and 4 bases from J, the gap between germline ends came to 9 bases. The CDR3: CASSKTGANVLTF. CDR3 DNA sequence: TGTGCCAGCTCTAAAACCGGGGCCAACGTCCTGACTTTC.

This clonotype was counted many times. The CDR3: CSARLAKETQYF. CDR3 DNA: TGCAGTGCTAGATTAGCGAAAGAGACCCAGTACTTC. The chain carries TRBV20-1 and TRBJ2-5; a weak D match, TRBD2 (5 bases). Germline V gene sequence: CDR1 DFQATT, CDR2 SNEGSKA (reference sequence). The germline V and J ends were trimmed by 2 bases and 3 bases, with 7 bases remaining between them. This CDR3 is built from 12 residues.

This clonotype was picked up many times. The chain carries TRBV5-1 and TRBJ2-1; TRBD2 matches 14 bases. This CDR3 has 21 residues. With 0 bases clipped from V and 0 bases from J, the junction kept 11 bases outside the gene matches. Germline lookup yields CDR1 SGHRS and CDR2 YFSETQ. The CDR3: CASSLALPGLAGEGSYNEQFF. The CDR3 nucleotides read TGCGCCAGCAGCTTGGCCCTCCCGGGACTAGCGGGGGAAGGCTCCTACAATGAGCAGTTCTTC.

This clonotype was detected only a few times. The V call is TRBV29-1, the J call TRBJ1-1, with D perhaps TRBD1 (5 bases). Germline CDR1 reads SQVTM; CDR2 reads ANQGSEA. The CDR3 consists of 16 residues. V gave up 6 bases and J gave up 0 bases, with 20 bases separating them. This CDR3 reads CSVPRLGGGLNTEAFF. The CDR3 nucleotides are TGCAGCGTCCCACGACTAGGTGGGGGTTTGAACACTGAAGCTTTCTTT.

This clonotype was seen repeatedly, ten times or more. The chain links TRBV15 to TRBJ2-3, with D hard to call. Trimming took 1 base from V and 6 from J, leaving 5 bases between them. This CDR3 has 12 residues. Per the germline V gene, CDR1 is LNHNV and CDR2 is YYDKDF (reference sequence). The CDR3 nucleotides are TGTGCCACCAGCAGAGTAGGCGATACGCAGTATTTT. It translates to CATSRVGDTQYF.

The table lists this clonotype with many counts. This rearrangement joins TRBV12-3 or TRBV12-4 to TRBJ1-2; D call uncertain. The CDR3 covers 10 residues. Trimming left V 2 bases short and J 8 bases short, with 3 bases between. CDR3: CASSLLGYTF. The CDR3 DNA reads TGTGCCAGCAGTTTATTAGGCTACACCTTC.

This clonotype was detected many times. CDR3 sequence (DNA): TGTGCCAGCTACGTTCTAGGGGGCAATGAGCAGTTCTTC. Encoded protein: CASYVLGGNEQFF. The chain is built from TRBV27 and TRBJ2-1, with D perhaps TRBD1 (6 bases). This CDR3 is built from 13 residues. The germline gives CDR1 MNHEY, CDR2 SMNVEV (reference sequence). Trimming removed 8 bases from V and 6 bases from J, with 14 bases in between.

Ten or more counts support this clonotype. DNA of the CDR3: TGTGCCAGCAGTATGACAGGTACCTACAATGAGCAGTTCTTC. Translation: CASSMTGTYNEQFF. V and J are TRBV6-2 or TRBV6-3 and TRBJ2-1, with D maybe TRBD1 (6 bases). The CDR3 extends over 14 amino acids. V lost 5 bases to trimming and J lost 2 bases, with 10 bases between them. CDR1 is MNHEY and CDR2 is SVGEGT in the germline V gene.

CDR3 amino acids: CASSAPPGPQETQYF. The CDR3 DNA follows: TGTGCCAGCAGCGCCCCTCCGGGACCGCAAGAGACCCAGTACTTC. The chain combines TRBV7-9 with TRBJ2-5; D is tentatively TRBD1 or TRBD2 (5 bases each). V shed 5 bases and J shed 2 bases, with 15 bases lying between them. This CDR3 spans 15 amino acids. Per the germline V gene, CDR1 is SEHNR and CDR2 is FQNEAQ (reference sequence).

This clonotype has only a few counts. V is TRBV10-3 and J is TRBJ2-5; D is unclear. Germline V gene lookup returns CDR1 ENHRY and CDR2 SYGVKD. The CDR3 sequence is 15 residues long. V was pared by 0 bases and J by 1 base, with 9 bases between. CDR3 residues: CAISESPGSQETQYF. CDR3 nucleotides: TGTGCCATCAGTGAGTCTCCCGGTTCCCAAGAGACCCAGTACTTC.

This clonotype occurred a few times. This chain uses TRBV20-1 with TRBJ1-5; the D is unclear. The CDR3 runs to 15 residues. The V end was cut by 1 base, the J end by 0 bases, with 10 bases between. Germline CDR1 and CDR2: DFQATT and SNEGSKA (reference sequence). In DNA form, the CDR3 reads TGCAGTGCTAGAGTTATAGGATATAGCAATCAGCCCCAGCATTTT. Protein product: CSARVIGYSNQPQHF.

This clonotype has ten or more counts. The chain employs TRBV28 and TRBJ2-7; no clear D gene. The V and J ends lost 7 bases and 0 bases respectively, with 13 bases between them. Germline CDR1 and CDR2: MDHEN and SYDVKM. This CDR3 contains 14 residues. CDR3 protein: CASKPEPPSYEQYF. CDR3 nucleotides: TGTGCCAGCAAACCGGAGCCCCCCTCCTACGAGCAGTACTTC.

This clonotype was detected ten times or more. The chain links TRBV12-3 or TRBV12-4 to TRBJ1-3; weak D call: TRBD1 (6 bases). Trimming left V 7 bases short and J 4 bases short, with 17 bases between. The CDR3 consists of 15 residues. CDR3 in amino acids: CASTPSGGQGNTIYF. DNA of the CDR3: TGTGCCAGCACCCCAAGCGGGGGGCAAGGAAACACCATATATTTT.